The clone carrying this T cell receptor beta chain was seen repeatedly, ten times or more. Its antigen remains unknown. Preparation methods for the bulk TCR libraries were those previously described, with listed TCR primers. A single record per CDR3 protein comes from TCRdb applying MiXCR to the PCR reads. The repertoire holds under 350,000 distinct CDR3 sequences, with roughly a quarter as singletons. This sample stems from a study of molecular identifiers for immune sequencing clone quantification. Study-level points and caveats: Same-barcode identical TCR molecules could make highly expanded clones look smaller than they are.

Trimming pared 2 bases from V and 3 bases from J, leaving 6 bases between. This CDR3 contains 13 residues. Germline-derived CDR1 and CDR2 are SNHLY and FYNNEI. Preparation of naive CD8 libraries involved roughly 19,000 to 1,000,000 sorted cells and 10%, 30% or 50% RNA. Based on a CD8+CD4-CCR7+CD45RA+ profile, naive CD8 T cells were sorted. The sequencing input was naive CD8+ T cells from blood, with Jurkat cell RNA spiked in. Subset given: FACS-sorted CD8+CD4-CCR7+CD45RA+ naive T cells. The chain links TRBV2 to TRBJ2-3; TRBD1 is a possible D gene (6 bases). The clonotype comes from a human donor in good health. Some libraries in this study had Jurkat cell RNA spiked in. The DNA for the CDR3 is TGTGCCAGCAGTGAACAGGGGACAGATACGCAGTATTTT. Translating it yields CASSEQGTDTQYF.